A single sample is the source of the 20 T cell receptor beta chains below, sequenced in a study of shared clonotypes between healthy human individuals. TCRdb keeps only in-frame clones here, not all; method: immunoSEQ multiplex PCR. This table has around 440,000 clones, more than 70% appearing once. The source material was PBMCs. These receptors originate from a woman between 40 and 55 years old in good health. Some clones in this sample may be carry-over from other donors' samples.

Details on this clone: A far larger clone is only one base removed, so a read error is likely. The chain uses TRBV30 and TRBJ2-7, with D tentatively TRBD2 (5 bases). This CDR3 contains 13 residues. The V gene's germline CDR1 is GTSNPN and CDR2 SVGIG (reference sequence). Trimming removed 0 bases from V and 3 bases from J, with 9 bases in between. CDR3 nucleotide sequence: TGTGCCTGGAGTGTACTGGAGGACTACGAGCAGTACTTC. Translation gives CAWSVLEDYEQYF.

The chain employs TRBV18 and TRBJ2-1, with D perhaps matching TRBD1 (6 bases). Trimming stripped 5 bases from V and 5 bases from J, with 10 bases between. This CDR3 is 13 amino acids long. Germline V gene sequence: CDR1 KGHSH, CDR2 LQKENI. The DNA for the CDR3 is TGTGCCAGCTCAACTAACAGGGACAATGAGCAGTTCTTC. This encodes CASSTNRDNEQFF.

The rearrangement joins TRBV5-1 to TRBJ1-4; TRBD1 might be the D (5 bases). V lost 1 base to trimming and J lost 6 bases, with 13 bases between them. Germline V gives CDR1 SGHRS, CDR2 YFSETQ. The CDR3 covers 15 residues. The CDR3 sequence: CASSLFGRADEKLFF. The CDR3 DNA is TGCGCCAGCAGCTTGTTTGGCAGGGCTGATGAAAAACTGTTTTTT.

Concerning this clone itself: A far larger clone is off by one base, so a read error is likely. V usage is TRBV5-1 and J usage is TRBJ1-4, with a weak D call TRBD1 (6 bases). Germline V gives CDR1 SGHRS, CDR2 YFSETQ. Deletions cut 4 bases from V and 6 bases from J, with 16 bases between. The CDR3 has 15 amino acids. CDR3 region: CASSSDRRRDEKLFF. The CDR3 region has the DNA TGCGCCAGCAGCAGTGACAGGAGGCGGGATGAAAAACTGTTTTTT.

This sequence joins TRBV6-6 and TRBJ1-2; unclear D gene. Per the germline V gene, CDR1 is MNHNY and CDR2 is SVGAGI (reference sequence). The V end lost 5 bases, the J end lost 8 bases, and 9 bases lay between the germline ends. The length of the CDR3 is 11 residues. The CDR3 region has the DNA TGTGCCAGCAGTCCGGACGAAGGCTACACCTTC. Translated, it gives CASSPDEGYTF.

Notes on this clone: Other DNA sequences from this sample encode an identical CDR3 as well. This chain links TRBV28 with TRBJ2-5; 8 nucleotides align to TRBD2. V gave up 4 bases and J gave up 5 bases; unmatched junction bases: 12. Germline V gene data show CDR1 as MDHEN and CDR2 as SYDVKM. This CDR3 comprises 16 residues. CDR3 bases: TGTGCCAGCAGTTCCTTTCGACTAGCGAGTGGCGAGACCCAGTACTTC. This sequence encodes CASSSFRLASGETQYF.

The rearrangement uses TRBV28 and TRBJ2-7; D gene ambiguous. This CDR3 contains 13 residues. CDR1 is MDHEN, CDR2 SYDVKM, per germline. V lost 5 bases to trimming and J lost 0 bases, with 8 bases between them. The chain's CDR3 is CASSPLFSYEQYF. CDR3 DNA sequence: TGTGCCAGCAGTCCCCTTTTCTCCTACGAGCAGTACTTC.

The chain carries TRBV2 and TRBJ1-3; D may be TRBD1 (6 bases). With 7 bases removed from V and 2 bases from J, the gap between germline ends came to 12 bases. Germline V gives CDR1 SNHLY, CDR2 FYNNEI. The CDR3 has 14 amino acids. CDR3: CASNQGTTGNTIYF. Written as DNA, the CDR3 is TGTGCCAGCAATCAGGGGACTACTGGAAACACCATATATTTT. Full variable domain (outside the CDR3, taken from reference TRBV2 and TRBJ1-3): EPEVTQTPSHQVTQMGQEVILRCVPISNHLYFYWYRQILGQKVEFLVSFYNNEISEKSEIFDDQFSVERPDGSNFTLKIRSTKLEDSAMYFCASNQGTTGNTIYFGEGSWLTVV.

This clone is a singleton in its sample. The J gene is TRBJ2-1, the V gene TRBV19; D perhaps matches TRBD2 (5 bases). There are 16 residues in the CDR3. The V and J ends lost 4 bases and 2 bases respectively, with 15 bases between them. Germline V lookup: CDR1 LNHDA, CDR2 SQIVND (reference sequence). The CDR3 coding sequence is TGTGCCAGTAGTAAAGGGCTAGCAGAAACCTACAATGAGCAGTTCTTC. Residues: CASSKGLAETYNEQFF.

Concerning this clone: This likely stems from a read error, as it lies one base from a far larger clone. The sample contains more than one DNA sequence encoding this CDR3. The chain carries TRBV5-1 and TRBJ1-5, with D maybe TRBD1 (5 bases). The V gene's germline CDR1 is SGHRS and CDR2 YFSETQ. The V end was cut by 1 base, the J end by 0 bases, with 8 bases between. The CDR3 spans 15 residues. The CDR3 DNA reads as TGCGCCAGCAGCTTGTCCGGGGGTAGCAATCAGCCCCAGCATTTT. Its translation: CASSLSGGSNQPQHF.

This clone was seen more than once but under ten times. J is TRBJ1-5 and V is TRBV7-9; a weak D match, TRBD1 (5 bases). There are 13 residues in the CDR3. The V end lost 5 bases, the J end lost 6 bases, and 11 bases lay between the germline ends. Germline values: CDR1 SEHNR, CDR2 FQNEAQ (reference sequence). The CDR3 DNA sequence: TGTGCCAGCAGCCAAGGGGACGGTCAGCCCCAGCATTTT. Residues: CASSQGDGQPQHF.

This chain links TRBV28 with TRBJ2-5; D is perhaps TRBD1 (6 bases). Trimming pared 4 bases from V and 2 bases from J, leaving 14 bases between. This CDR3 is 15 amino acids long. CDR1 is MDHEN and CDR2 is SYDVKM in the germline V gene. CDR3 sequence (DNA): TGTGCCAGCAGTTCTCTGGGGCAGGGGCAAGAGACCCAGTACTTC. Translation gives CASSSLGQGQETQYF. Supplemented by reference TRBV28 and TRBJ2-5, the full variable domain reads DVKVTQSSRYLVKRTGEKVFLECVQDMDHENMFWYRQDPGLGLRLIYFSYDVKMKEKGDIPEGYSVSREKKERFSLILESASTNQTSMYLCASSSLGQGQETQYFGPGTRLLVL.

Remarks on this clone: Since the CDR3 does not end with the conserved phenylalanine or tryptophan, this likely comes from a read error. No DNA is shown, since the ends of the CDR3 on it are uncertain; the CDR3 is the one TCRdb lists. The CDR3 protein is CASSSRDSGPYI. This chain connects TRBV21-1 to TRBJ2-7; the tabulated D call, TRBD2, remains unverified against the DNA. TRBV21-1 corresponds to a pseudogene. The CDR3 adds up to 12 amino acids, both ends counted.

The V call is TRBV28, the J call TRBJ1-2, with a tentative D call TRBD1 (6 bases). Between the trimmed V and J ends, which lost 6 bases and 4 bases, there was a span of 18 bases. CDR1 and CDR2 from the germline V gene are MDHEN and SYDVKM. The CDR3 length is 15 residues. Here the CDR3 reads CASSAGTGATYGYTF. CDR3 in DNA: TGTGCCAGCAGCGCCGGTACGGGGGCGACCTATGGCTACACCTTC.

This sequence joins TRBV9 and TRBJ2-1; the D gene is possibly TRBD2 (5 bases). The V and J ends lost 1 base and 7 bases respectively, with 21 bases between them. The V gene's germline CDR1 is SGDLS and CDR2 YYNGEE. The CDR3 sequence is 17 residues long. CDR3 in amino acids: CASSVSGWKGSGNEQFF. CDR3 nucleotide sequence: TGTGCCAGCAGCGTAAGCGGCTGGAAGGGATCGGGAAATGAGCAGTTCTTC.

This clone has a single count. The genes are TRBV2 and TRBJ2-7; possible D gene TRBD2, 6 bases. The CDR3 has 16 amino acids. V was trimmed by 4 bases and J by 4 bases, leaving 20 bases between them. Germline loops: CDR1 SNHLY, CDR2 FYNNEI. The CDR3 loop reads CASSVEGGGVHYEQYF. The CDR3 DNA sequence: TGTGCCAGCAGTGTTGAGGGCGGCGGGGTTCATTACGAGCAGTACTTC.

The rearrangement uses TRBV25-1 and TRBJ2-5; the D call may be TRBD1 or TRBD2 (5 bases each). The CDR3 runs to 15 residues. Per the germline V gene, CDR1 is MGHDK and CDR2 is SYGVNS. V dropped 2 bases and J dropped 5 bases, with 15 bases sitting between them. This chain's CDR3 is CASSERGPLEETQYF. CDR3 bases: TGTGCCAGCAGTGAAAGGGGACCCCTAGAGGAGACCCAGTACTTC.

Points on this clone: This may be a read error, as it is one base from a much larger clone. The chain recombines TRBV4-2 with TRBJ2-7; D gene ambiguous. Germline V gene data show CDR1 as LGHNA and CDR2 as YNFKEQ. This CDR3 has 12 amino acids. V was pared by 5 bases and J by 5 bases, with 10 bases between. The DNA of the CDR3 is TGTGCCAGCAGCAGCCCGAATAACGAGCAGTACTTC. This sequence encodes CASSSPNNEQYF.

V gene TRBV19 combines with J gene TRBJ2-2; D remains ambiguous. The CDR3 covers 15 residues. The V end lost 5 bases, the J end lost 1 base, and 11 bases lay between the germline ends. Germline V gene data show CDR1 as LNHDA and CDR2 as SQIVND (reference sequence). This CDR3 is CASSDLLGNTGELFF. As DNA, the CDR3 is TGTGCCAGTAGTGATTTGTTGGGGAACACCGGGGAGCTGTTTTTT.

The sample holds many counts of this clone. This chain links TRBV4-2 with TRBJ2-2; possible D gene TRBD1, 6 bases. With 3 bases removed from V and 5 bases from J, the gap between germline ends came to 19 bases. The germline V gene encodes CDR1 LGHNA and CDR2 YNFKEQ. CDR3 size: 17 residues. This chain's CDR3 is CASSQARAGQNTGELFF. The CDR3 nucleotides read TGTGCCAGCAGCCAGGCACGGGCAGGACAGAATACCGGGGAGCTGTTTTTT.